The next 4 T cell receptor beta chains were all read from a single sample in a study of OX40 agonist ivuxolimab in advanced cancers. Libraries were prepared by immunoSEQ multiplex PCR; TCRdb keeps only in-frame clonotypes and omits some of them. The sample lists about 48,000 clones, about 81% occurring once. The sequences come from CD4+ or CD8+ T cells sorted from blood, collected in a trial of the OX40 agonist ivuxolimab. All receptors derive from an adult with an advanced solid tumor such as melanoma, head and neck, liver or kidney cancer.

The rearrangement links TRBV5-1 to TRBJ2-7; no firm D call. The germline V gene encodes CDR1 SGHRS and CDR2 YFSETQ. The V and J ends lost 4 bases and 7 bases respectively, with 18 bases between them. This CDR3 has 14 residues. Here the CDR3 DNA reads TGCGCCAGCAGCCAAGGCCAGGCGCAGGATGAGCAGTACTTC. As protein: CASSQGQAQDEQYF.

The chain couples TRBV11-2 to TRBJ2-2; D remains unclear. This CDR3 comprises 15 residues. Germline V lookup: CDR1 SGHAT, CDR2 FQNNGV. V was cut by 0 bases and J by 4 bases, with 9 bases left in between. DNA of the CDR3: TGTGCCAGCAGCTTAGAACTCTATCTCACCGGGGAGCTGTTTTTT. Translation: CASSLELYLTGELFF.

The chain joins TRBV5-4 to TRBJ2-7; 11 positions match TRBD2. V was clipped by 4 bases and J by 3 bases; unmatched bases: 9. Germline V CDR1 and CDR2: SGHNT, YYREEE (reference sequence). The CDR3 runs 16 residues. In DNA form, the CDR3 reads TGTGCCAGCAGCGGAAAGACTAGCGGGATTCTCTACGAGCAGTACTTC. Its protein product is CASSGKTSGILYEQYF.

The chain links TRBV18 to TRBJ1-2; maybe TRBD1 (5 bases). The CDR3 consists of 11 residues. CDR1 is KGHSH, CDR2 LQKENI, per germline. V lost 6 bases and J 5 bases, leaving 7 bases between the germline ends. The CDR3 DNA reads as TGTGCCAGCTCCGGGACGTATGGCTACACCTTC. Translating it yields CASSGTYGYTF. Full variable domain (remainder filled in from reference TRBV18 and TRBJ1-2): NAGVMQNPRHLVRRRGQEARLRCSPMKGHSHVYWYRQLPEEGLKFMVYLQKENIIDESGMPKERFSAEFPKEGPSILRIQQVVRGDSAAYFCASSGTYGYTFGSGTRLTVV.